This TCR beta chain comes out of a study of T cell responses to AZD1222 COVID-19 vaccine. Study-wide results and caveats: None of the repertoires were sampled until the peak T cell response had passed.

Sequencing was performed with immunoSEQ multiplex PCR; in TCRdb, only in-frame clones are kept and a portion is missing. This table holds around 150,000 clones, about 90% found once. Trimming took 5 bases from V and 2 from J; bases not matched to a gene: 7. Germline loops: CDR1 MNHNY, CDR2 SVGAGI (reference sequence). This CDR3 is built from 16 residues. In regard to this clone: Its target is not known.

This TCR was recovered from an adult in good health. Sequences were derived from peripheral blood, sampled on day 0 of MenACWY control vaccination. This chain links TRBV6-6 with TRBJ2-3; TRBD2 matches at 10 bases. CDR3 protein: CASSPPTSGLTDTQYF. The DNA of the CDR3 is TGTGCCAGCAGTCCCCCGACTAGCGGGCTCACAGATACGCAGTATTTT.